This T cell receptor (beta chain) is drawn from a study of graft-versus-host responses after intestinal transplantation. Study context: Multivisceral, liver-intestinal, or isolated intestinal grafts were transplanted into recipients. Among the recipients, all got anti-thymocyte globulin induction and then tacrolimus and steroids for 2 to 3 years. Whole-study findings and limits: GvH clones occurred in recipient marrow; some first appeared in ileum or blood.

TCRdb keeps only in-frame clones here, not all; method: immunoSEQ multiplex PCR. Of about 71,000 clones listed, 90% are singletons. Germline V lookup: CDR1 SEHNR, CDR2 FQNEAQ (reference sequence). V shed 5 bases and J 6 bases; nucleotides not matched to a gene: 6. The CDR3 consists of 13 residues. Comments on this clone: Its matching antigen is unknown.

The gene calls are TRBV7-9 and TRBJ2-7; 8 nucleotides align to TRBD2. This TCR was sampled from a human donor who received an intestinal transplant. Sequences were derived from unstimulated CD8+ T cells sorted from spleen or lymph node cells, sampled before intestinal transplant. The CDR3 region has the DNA TGTGCCAGCAGCGCCGGGACTAGACTCGAGCAGTACTTC. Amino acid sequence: CASSAGTRLEQYF.